This TCR beta chain was sequenced during a study of PD-1 blockade in classical Hodgkin lymphoma. Germline V gene data show CDR1 as SGHVS and CDR2 as FNYEAQ. V was clipped by 3 bases and J by 8 bases, with 17 bases between them. The CDR3 has 15 amino acids. Study-wide results and caveats: Reports indicated that newly diagnosed patients had lower baseline TCR diversity than healthy donors did. Whereas CD4+ TCR diversity had risen significantly by C4D1, CD8+ TCR diversity had not. Those starting nivolumab under 1 year post-ASCT were excluded. Why the repertoires differ is still unclear, perhaps disease activity or prior therapy.

Sequencing was performed with immunoSEQ multiplex PCR; in TCRdb, only in-frame clones are kept and a portion is missing. Among tens of thousands of clones, 78% were seen once, and the ten largest hold less than 10%. The time point denotes: cycle 4 day 1 (C4D1), after more than 5 weeks of nivolumab. There was relapse after autologous stem cell transplantation in every patient, and there was variation in brentuximab vedotin exposure. Worth noting for this clone: The antigen is not known.

This clonotype was obtained from a human donor with classical Hodgkin lymphoma. Source: peripheral blood mononuclear cells (PBMCs), taken before the fourth cycle of nivolumab. The J gene is TRBJ2-1, the V gene TRBV7-6; TRBD2 might be the D (7 bases). CDR3 sequence: CASSLLGGGADEQFF. CDR3 coding DNA: TGTGCCAGCAGCTTGCTCGGTGGGGGGGCCGATGAGCAGTTCTTC. Variable domain in full (rest from reference TRBV7-6 and TRBJ2-1): GAGVSQSPRYKVTKRGQDVALRCDPISGHVSLYWYRQALGQGPEFLTYFNYEAQQDKSGLPNDRFSAERPEGSISTLTIQRTEQRDSAMYRCASSLLGGGADEQFFGPGTRLTVL.